A single sample is the source of the 10 T cell receptor beta chains below, sequenced in a study of monozygotic twins with inflammatory bowel disease. From its re-call of the 5' RACE reads, TCRdb lists each CDR3 protein once, without DNA. The sample totals some 400,000 distinct CDR3 sequences. Material: blood. The receptors shown here come from a human donor with ulcerative colitis or Crohn's disease, or a healthy co-twin of an affected twin (not recorded which).

The rearrangement links TRBV20-1 to TRBJ2-1; TCRdb indicates TRBD2, and absent DNA this call remains unverified. The CDR3 runs 17 residues. Per the germline V gene, CDR1 is DFQATT and CDR2 is SNEGSKA (reference sequence). CDR3 amino acids: CSARDASLAGPYNEQFF.

The V gene is TRBV29-1, the J gene TRBJ1-5; TCRdb designates TRBD1, a call that cannot be tested without DNA. The CDR3 loop spans 16 amino acids. Looked up from germline, CDR1 is SQVTM and CDR2 is ANQGSEA. The CDR3 loop reads CSVVWRGDGLSQPQHF.

The CDR3 sequence: CASSLRRGQNTGELFF. The gene calls are TRBV28 and TRBJ2-2; the D gene TCRdb calls, TRBD2, cannot be checked with no DNA. The germline V gene encodes CDR1 MDHEN and CDR2 SYDVKM. The CDR3 sequence is 16 residues long.

The chain carries TRBV7-2 and TRBJ2-7; without DNA, the TCRdb call of TRBD1 cannot be checked. In germline, CDR1 is SGHTA, CDR2 FQGNSA. The CDR3 consists of 12 residues. The CDR3 sequence is CASSLQQGEQYF.

The chain joins TRBV5-1 to TRBJ1-4; as DNA is missing, the TRBD1 call by TCRdb cannot be tested. The V gene's germline CDR1 is SGHRS and CDR2 YFSETQ. The CDR3 extends over 14 amino acids. The CDR3 protein is CASSLLGTSEKLFF.

The chain has TRBV5-5 and TRBJ2-7; TCRdb's D call, TRBD2, is unchecked because there is no DNA. This CDR3 spans 15 amino acids. Germline-derived CDR1 and CDR2 are SGHKS and YYEKEE (reference sequence). CDR3: CASSLTSGTNYEQYF.

The rearrangement uses TRBV24-1 and TRBJ2-1; TCRdb selects TRBD1, and the lack of DNA leaves this call unchecked. Germline assignment: CDR1 KGHDR and CDR2 SFDVKD. The CDR3 is 11 residues long. CDR3 residues: CATSALNEQFF.

The chain carries TRBV25-1 and TRBJ2-5; lacking DNA, the TRBD1 call made by TCRdb goes unchecked. Per germline, CDR1 MGHDK and CDR2 SYGVNS. The CDR3 sequence is 12 residues long. This CDR3 is CASTGGTKTQYF.

The chain combines TRBV27 with TRBJ2-1; lacking DNA, the TRBD2 call made by TCRdb goes unchecked. Germline CDR1 and CDR2: MNHEY and SMNVEV (reference sequence). The CDR3 has 13 residues. The CDR3 loop is CASSLGGIGEQFF.

The V and J genes are TRBV10-3 and TRBJ2-7; TCRdb returns TRBD1, unconfirmable since there is no DNA. This CDR3 spans 13 amino acids. The V gene's germline CDR1 is ENHRY and CDR2 SYGVKD. Here the CDR3 reads CAISVGGEYEQYF.